This TCR beta chain originates from a study of T cells in Graves' hyperthyroidism and ophthalmopathy. The source material, RNA transcripts, was used to amplify TCR beta CDR3 regions. Initially, a first-round RT-PCR of the TCR CDR3 employed the HTBI primer set. TCRdb recomputed calls from the multiplex PCR reads with MiXCR, one row per CDR3 protein. The sample has 110,000 to 150,000 distinct CDR3 sequences, approximately 20% seen once. Sequencing was performed on blood. This TCR derives from a woman between 45 and 60 years old with Graves' hyperthyroidism that later progressed to Graves' ophthalmopathy.

Here the CDR3 DNA reads TGTGCCAGTAGTAAGGGGCATTCCTCTGGGGCCAACGTCCTGACTTTC. Translation: CASSKGHSSGANVLTF. The chain links TRBV19 to TRBJ2-6; D might be TRBD1 (5 bases). CDR3 size: 16 residues. V was pared by 4 bases and J by 0 bases, with 10 bases between. Germline V lookup: CDR1 LNHDA, CDR2 SQIVND (reference sequence).